This T cell receptor beta chain derives from a study of cytomegalovirus exposure and HLA in healthy donors. Turning to this clone: Its antigen is still unknown.

Study findings and constraints: In a later analysis, parvovirus B19, influenza, CMV and Epstein-Barr virus appeared linked to several top co-occurrence clusters. In presence/absence analyses, roughly uniform sequencing depth across donors was assumed.

Researchers ran the PCR with 60 Vbeta and 13 Jbeta primers. Generated by immunoSEQ multiplex PCR, the TCRdb table keeps only in-frame clones and is missing some. The sample comprises 110,000 or so clones, 70% to 90% of which are singletons, and approximately 1.8% rests with the top ten. Sequencing used PBMCs. The clonotype was recovered from a man aged 40-49 years in good health and CMV-seronegative.

The DNA for the CDR3 is TGTGCCAGTAGTTGGGCCTTCAATCAGCCCCAGCATTTT. This codes for CASSWAFNQPQHF. The rearrangement links TRBV19 to TRBJ1-5; D remains ambiguous. From germline, CDR1 is LNHDA and CDR2 SQIVND (reference sequence). The CDR3 totals 13 residues. V lost 5 bases and J lost 3, with 8 bases in between.